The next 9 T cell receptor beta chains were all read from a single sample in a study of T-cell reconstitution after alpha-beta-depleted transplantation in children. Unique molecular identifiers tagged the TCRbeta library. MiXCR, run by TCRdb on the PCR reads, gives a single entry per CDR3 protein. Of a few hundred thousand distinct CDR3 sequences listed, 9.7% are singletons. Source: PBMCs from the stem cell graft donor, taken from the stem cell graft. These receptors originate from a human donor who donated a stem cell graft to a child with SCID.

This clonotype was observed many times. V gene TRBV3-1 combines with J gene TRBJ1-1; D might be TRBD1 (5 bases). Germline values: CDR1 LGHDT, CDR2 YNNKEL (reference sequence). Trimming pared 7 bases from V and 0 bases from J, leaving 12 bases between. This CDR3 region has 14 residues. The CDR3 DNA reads TGTGCCAGCACCCTAAAGGGGATGAACACTGAAGCTTTCTTT. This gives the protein CASTLKGMNTEAFF.

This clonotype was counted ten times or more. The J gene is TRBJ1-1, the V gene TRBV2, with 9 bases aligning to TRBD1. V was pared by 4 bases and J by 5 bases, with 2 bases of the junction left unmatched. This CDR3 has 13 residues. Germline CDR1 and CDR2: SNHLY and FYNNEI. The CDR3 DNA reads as TGTGCCAGCAGTGTGGGGACAGGGACTGAAGCTTTCTTT. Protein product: CASSVGTGTEAFF.

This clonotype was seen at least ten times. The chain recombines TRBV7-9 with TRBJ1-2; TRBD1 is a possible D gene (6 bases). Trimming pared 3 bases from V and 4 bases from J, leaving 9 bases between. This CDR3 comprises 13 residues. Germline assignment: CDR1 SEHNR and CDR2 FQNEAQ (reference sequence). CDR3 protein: CASSFAGAYGYTF. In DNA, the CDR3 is TGTGCCAGCAGCTTCGCAGGGGCCTATGGCTACACCTTC.

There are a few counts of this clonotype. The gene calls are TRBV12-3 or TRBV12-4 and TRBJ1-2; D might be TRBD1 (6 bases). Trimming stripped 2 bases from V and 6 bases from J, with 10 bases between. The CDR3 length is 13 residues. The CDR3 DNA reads TGTGCCAGCAGTTTATCAGGGGCGGATGGCTACACCTTC. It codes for CASSLSGADGYTF.

The CDR3 protein is CSAALGQNYGYTF. The CDR3 bases are TGCAGTGCCGCCTTGGGACAGAACTATGGCTACACCTTC. The V and J genes are TRBV20-1 and TRBJ1-2; TRBD1 matches at 7 bases. The CDR3 length is 13 residues. Trimming at V came to 6 bases and at J to 2 bases, leaving 6 bases not matched to a gene. Germline-derived CDR1 and CDR2 are DFQATT and SNEGSKA (reference sequence).

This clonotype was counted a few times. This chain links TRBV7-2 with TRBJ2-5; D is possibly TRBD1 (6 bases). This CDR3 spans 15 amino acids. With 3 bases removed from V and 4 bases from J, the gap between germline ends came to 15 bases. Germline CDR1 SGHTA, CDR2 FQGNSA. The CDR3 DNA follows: TGTGCCAGCAGCTTCCGGACAGCGCGCCGAGAGACCCAGTACTTC. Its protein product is CASSFRTARRETQYF.

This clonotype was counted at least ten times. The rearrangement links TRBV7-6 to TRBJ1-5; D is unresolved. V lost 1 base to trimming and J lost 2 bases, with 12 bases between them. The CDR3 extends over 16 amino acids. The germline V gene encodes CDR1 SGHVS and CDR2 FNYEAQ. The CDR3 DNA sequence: TGTGCCAGCAGCTTAGAGGCTGGGTCCGGCAATCAGCCCCAGCATTTT. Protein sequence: CASSLEAGSGNQPQHF. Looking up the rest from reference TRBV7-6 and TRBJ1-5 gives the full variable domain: GAGVSQSPRYKVTKRGQDVALRCDPISGHVSLYWYRQALGQGPEFLTYFNYEAQQDKSGLPNDRFSAERPEGSISTLTIQRTEQRDSAMYRCASSLEAGSGNQPQHFGDGTRLSIL.

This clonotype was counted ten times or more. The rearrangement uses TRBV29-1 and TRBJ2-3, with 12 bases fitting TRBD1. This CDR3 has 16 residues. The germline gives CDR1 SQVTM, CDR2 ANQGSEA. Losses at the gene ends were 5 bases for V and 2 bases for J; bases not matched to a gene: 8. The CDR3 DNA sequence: TGCAGCGTTTCCGATCCGGGACAGGGGGCCACAGATACGCAGTATTTT. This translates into CSVSDPGQGATDTQYF.

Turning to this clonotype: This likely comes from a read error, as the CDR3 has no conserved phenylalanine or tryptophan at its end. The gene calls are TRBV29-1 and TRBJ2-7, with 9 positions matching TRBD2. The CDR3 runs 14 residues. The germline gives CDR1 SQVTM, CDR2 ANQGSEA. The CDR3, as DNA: TGCAGCGTTGCCCCTAGCGGGGTGTCCTACAAGCAGTACTCC. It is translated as CSVAPSGVSYKQYS.